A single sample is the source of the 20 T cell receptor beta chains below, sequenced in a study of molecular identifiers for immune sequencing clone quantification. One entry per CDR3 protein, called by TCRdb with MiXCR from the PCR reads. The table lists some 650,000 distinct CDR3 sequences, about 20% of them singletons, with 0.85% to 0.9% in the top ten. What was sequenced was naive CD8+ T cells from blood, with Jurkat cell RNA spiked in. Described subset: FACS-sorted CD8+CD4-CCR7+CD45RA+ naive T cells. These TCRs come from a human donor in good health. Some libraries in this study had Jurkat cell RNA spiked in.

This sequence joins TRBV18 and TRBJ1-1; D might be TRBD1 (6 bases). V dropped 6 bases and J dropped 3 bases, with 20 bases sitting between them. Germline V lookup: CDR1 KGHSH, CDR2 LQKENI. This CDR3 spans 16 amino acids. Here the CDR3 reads CASSPSRGGQDTEAFF. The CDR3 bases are TGTGCCAGCTCGCCAAGTCGGGGGGGGCAGGACACTGAAGCTTTCTTT. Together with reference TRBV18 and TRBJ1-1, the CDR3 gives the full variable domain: NAGVMQNPRHLVRRRGQEARLRCSPMKGHSHVYWYRQLPEEGLKFMVYLQKENIIDESGMPKERFSAEFPKEGPSILRIQQVVRGDSAAYFCASSPSRGGQDTEAFFGQGTRLTVV.

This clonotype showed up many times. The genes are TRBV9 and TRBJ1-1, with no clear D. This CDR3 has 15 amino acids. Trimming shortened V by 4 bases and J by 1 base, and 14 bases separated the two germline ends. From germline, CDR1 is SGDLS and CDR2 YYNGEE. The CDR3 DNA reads TGTGCCAGCAGCCCGACGTTGTGGACGAACACTGAAGCTTTCTTT. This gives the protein CASSPTLWTNTEAFF.

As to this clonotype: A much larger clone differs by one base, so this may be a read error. CDR3 loop: CASSLQGANIGELFF. The CDR3 nucleotides are TGTGCCAGTAGTCTTCAGGGGGCGAACATCGGGGAGCTGTTTTTT. The genes are TRBV19 and TRBJ2-2, with 8 bases identical to TRBD1. CDR3 length equals 15 residues. The germline V gene encodes CDR1 LNHDA and CDR2 SQIVND (reference sequence). Full variable domain (remainder filled in from reference TRBV19 and TRBJ2-2): DGGITQSPKYLFRKEGQNVTLSCEQNLNHDAMYWYRQDPGQGLRLIYYSQIVNDFQKGDIAEGYSVSREKKESFPLTVTSAQKNPTAFYLCASSLQGANIGELFFGEGSRLTVL.

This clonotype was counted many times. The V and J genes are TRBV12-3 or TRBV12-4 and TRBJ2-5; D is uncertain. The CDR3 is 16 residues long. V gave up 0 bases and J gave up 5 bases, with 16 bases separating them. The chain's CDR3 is CASSLALATTHETQYF. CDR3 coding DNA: TGTGCCAGCAGTTTAGCGTTGGCGACAACCCACGAGACCCAGTACTTC.

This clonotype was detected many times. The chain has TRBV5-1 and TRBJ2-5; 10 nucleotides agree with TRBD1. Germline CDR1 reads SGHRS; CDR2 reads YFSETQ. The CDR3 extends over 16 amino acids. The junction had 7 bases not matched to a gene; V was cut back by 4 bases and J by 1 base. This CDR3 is CASSQGDRGLQETQYF. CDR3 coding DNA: TGCGCCAGCAGCCAGGGGGACAGGGGTCTCCAAGAGACCCAGTACTTC.

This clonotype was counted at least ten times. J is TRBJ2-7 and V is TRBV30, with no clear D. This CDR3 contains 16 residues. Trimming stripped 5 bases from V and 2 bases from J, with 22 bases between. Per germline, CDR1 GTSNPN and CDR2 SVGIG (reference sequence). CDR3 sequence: CAWAPGSLGLAYEQYF. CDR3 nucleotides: TGTGCCTGGGCCCCCGGCTCTCTCGGGTTGGCCTACGAGCAGTACTTC. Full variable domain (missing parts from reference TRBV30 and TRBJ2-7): SQTIHQWPATLVQPVGSPLSLECTVEGTSNPNLYWYRQAAGRGLQLLFYSVGIGQISSEVPQNLSASRPQDRQFILSSKKLLLSDSGFYLCAWAPGSLGLAYEQYFGPGTRLTVT.

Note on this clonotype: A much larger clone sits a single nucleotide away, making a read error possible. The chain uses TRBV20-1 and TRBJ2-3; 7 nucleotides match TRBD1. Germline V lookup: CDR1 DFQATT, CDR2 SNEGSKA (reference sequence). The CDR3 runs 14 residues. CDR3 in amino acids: CGAWTGQSTDTQYF. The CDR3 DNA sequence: TGCGGCGCCTGGACAGGACAGAGCACAGATACGCAGTATTTT.

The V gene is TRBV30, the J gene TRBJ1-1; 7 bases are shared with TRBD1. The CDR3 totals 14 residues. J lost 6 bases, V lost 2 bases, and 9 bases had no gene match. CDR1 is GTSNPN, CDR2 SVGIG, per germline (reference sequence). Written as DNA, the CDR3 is TGTGCCTGGAGTCCGACAGGGTTTAACGCTGAAGCTTTCTTT. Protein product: CAWSPTGFNAEAFF.

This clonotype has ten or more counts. The DNA for the CDR3 is TGTGCCAGCAGCTTAGGGTCCACGACAGGGAAAGATACGCAGTATTTT. It specifies CASSLGSTTGKDTQYF. The chain uses TRBV11-2 and TRBJ2-3, with 7 nucleotides matching TRBD1. V gave up 1 base and J gave up 5 bases; unmatched junction bases: 9. The CDR3 length is 16 residues. CDR1 SGHAT and CDR2 FQNNGV come from the germline V gene.

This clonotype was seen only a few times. The CDR3 region has the DNA TGTGCCTCTCTTTCGACTAGCGGATACGAGCAGTACTTC. It encodes CASLSTSGYEQYF. The V gene is TRBV30, the J gene TRBJ2-7; 9 bases are shared with TRBD2. The trim removed 7 bases at V and 4 bases at J, leaving 8 bases unmatched. CDR3 length: 13 amino acids. The germline V gene encodes CDR1 GTSNPN and CDR2 SVGIG (reference sequence).

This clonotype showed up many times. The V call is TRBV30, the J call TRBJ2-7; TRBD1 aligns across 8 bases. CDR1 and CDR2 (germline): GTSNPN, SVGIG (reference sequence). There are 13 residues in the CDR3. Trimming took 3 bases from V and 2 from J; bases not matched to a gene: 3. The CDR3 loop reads CAWSNRGAYEQYF. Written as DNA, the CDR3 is TGTGCCTGGAGCAACAGGGGGGCCTACGAGCAGTACTTC.

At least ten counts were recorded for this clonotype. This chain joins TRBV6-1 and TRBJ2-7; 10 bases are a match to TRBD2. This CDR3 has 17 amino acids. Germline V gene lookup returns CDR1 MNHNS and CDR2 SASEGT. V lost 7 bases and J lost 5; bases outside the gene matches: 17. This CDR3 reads CASIINPPLAGVHEQYF. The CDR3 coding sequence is TGTGCCAGCATAATTAACCCCCCTCTAGCGGGAGTTCACGAGCAGTACTTC.

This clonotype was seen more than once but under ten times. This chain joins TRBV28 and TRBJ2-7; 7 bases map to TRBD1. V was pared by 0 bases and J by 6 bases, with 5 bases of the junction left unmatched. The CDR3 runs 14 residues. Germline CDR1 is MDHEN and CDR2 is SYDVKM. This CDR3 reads CASSLWQGEGEQYF. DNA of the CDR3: TGTGCCAGCAGTTTATGGCAGGGGGAAGGCGAGCAGTACTTC.

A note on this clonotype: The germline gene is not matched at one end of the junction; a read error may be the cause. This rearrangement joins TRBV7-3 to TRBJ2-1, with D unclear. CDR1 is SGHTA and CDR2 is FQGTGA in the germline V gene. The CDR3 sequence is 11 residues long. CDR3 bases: TGTGCCGGCAGCTTCGGGAATGAGCAGTTCTTC. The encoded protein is CAGSFGNEQFF. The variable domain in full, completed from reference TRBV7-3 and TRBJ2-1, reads GAGVSQTPSNKVTEKGKYVELRCDPISGHTALYWYRQSLGQGPEFLIYFQGTGAADDSGLPNDRFFAVRPEGSVSTLKIQRTERGDSAVYLCAGSFGNEQFFGPGTRLTVL.

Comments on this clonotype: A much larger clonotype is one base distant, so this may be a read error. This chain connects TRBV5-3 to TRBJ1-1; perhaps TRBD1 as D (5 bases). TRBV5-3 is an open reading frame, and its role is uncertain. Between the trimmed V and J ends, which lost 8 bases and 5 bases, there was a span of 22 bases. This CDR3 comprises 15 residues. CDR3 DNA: TGTGCCAGCATCTTGGTACAGGTCTTAAAGACTGAAGCTTTCTTT. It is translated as CASILVQVLKTEAFF.

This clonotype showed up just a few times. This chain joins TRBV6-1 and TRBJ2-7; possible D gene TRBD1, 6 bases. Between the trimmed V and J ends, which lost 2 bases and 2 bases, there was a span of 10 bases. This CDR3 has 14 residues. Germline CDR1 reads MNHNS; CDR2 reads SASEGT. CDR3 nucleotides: TGTGCCAGCAGTGAATCAGGGGTGGCCTACGAGCAGTACTTC. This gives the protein CASSESGVAYEQYF.

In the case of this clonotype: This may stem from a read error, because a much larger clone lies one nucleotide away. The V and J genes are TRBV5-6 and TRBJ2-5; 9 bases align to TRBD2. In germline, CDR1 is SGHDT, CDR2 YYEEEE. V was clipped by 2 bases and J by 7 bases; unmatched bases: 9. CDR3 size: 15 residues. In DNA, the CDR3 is TGTGCCAGCAGCTTAGGCGCGGGGGGGCGCGTGACCCAGTACTTC. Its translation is CASSLGAGGRVTQYF. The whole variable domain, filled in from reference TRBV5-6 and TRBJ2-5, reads DAGVTQSPTHLIKTRGQQVTLRCSPKSGHDTVSWYQQALGQGPQFIFQYYEEEERQRGNFPDRFSGHQFPNYSSELNVNALLLGDSALYLCASSLGAGGRVTQYFGPGTRLLVL.

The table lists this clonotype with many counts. CDR3 region: CASSVSSLGTEAFF. The CDR3 nucleotides are TGTGCCAGCAGCGTGTCTTCCCTAGGGACTGAAGCTTTCTTT. The V gene is TRBV9, the J gene TRBJ1-1; D is unresolved. V lost 2 bases to trimming and J lost 5 bases, with 13 bases between them. The CDR3 spans 14 residues. Looked up from germline, CDR1 is SGDLS and CDR2 is YYNGEE.

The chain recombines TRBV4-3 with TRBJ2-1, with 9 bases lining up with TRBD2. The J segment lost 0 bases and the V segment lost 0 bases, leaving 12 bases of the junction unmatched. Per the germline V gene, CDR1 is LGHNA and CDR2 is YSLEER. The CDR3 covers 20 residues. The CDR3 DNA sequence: TGCGCCAGCAGCCAAGATTGGTCTAGCGGGGTTATCACCTCCTACAATGAGCAGTTCTTC. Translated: CASSQDWSSGVITSYNEQFF.

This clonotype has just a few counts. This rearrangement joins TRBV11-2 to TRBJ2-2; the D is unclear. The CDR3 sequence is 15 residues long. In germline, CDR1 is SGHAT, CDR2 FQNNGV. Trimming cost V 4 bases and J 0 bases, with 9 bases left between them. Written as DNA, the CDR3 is TGTGCCAGCAGCTATTGGCCGACGAACACCGGGGAGCTGTTTTTT. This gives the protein CASSYWPTNTGELFF.